This record concerns one TCR beta chain sequence. The antigen remains unidentified. The authors amplified TCR beta CDR3 regions from RNA transcripts. The authors performed first-round RT-PCR with HTBI primers and then a second-round multiplex PCR. TCRdb reprocessed the multiplex PCR reads with MiXCR, giving one entry per CDR3 protein. The repertoire includes about 740,000 distinct CDR3 sequences, approximately 40% of them detected once, and 44% sits in the top ten. In donors with ophthalmopathy, activity was moderate-to-severe, with CAS ≥3, NOSPECS ≥4 and duration under 3 months. This CDR3 contains 14 residues. V lost 8 bases, J lost 6 bases, and 11 bases stayed unmatched. Germline V gene lookup returns CDR1 MNHEY and CDR2 SVGAGI. The data stem from a study of Graves' ophthalmopathy and Graves' hyperthyroidism. Study results and caveats: The model achieved under 71% sensitivity and roughly 79% specificity for ophthalmopathy progression. Using 13 signatures, a model distinguished ophthalmopathy from stable hyperthyroidism, reaching around 85% sensitivity and roughly 80% specificity.

The sequence derives from an adult man with Graves' ophthalmopathy. Sequenced: peripheral blood. This chain uses TRBV6-5 with TRBJ1-2; 8 bases fit TRBD1. The CDR3, as DNA: TGTGCCAGCGGAACTTCGACAGGGGCGGATGGCTACACCTTC. Translating gives CASGTSTGADGYTF.